The next 10 T cell receptor beta chains were all read from a single sample in a study of CXCR3-negative and CXCR3-positive naive CD8 T cells. UMI-labeled 5' RACE TRB cDNA libraries were prepared from the cells. TCRdb re-called the 5' RACE reads and gives one entry per CDR3 protein, without DNA. The listing contains roughly 48,000 distinct CDR3 sequences. Input material: memory CD8+ T cells from blood. Receptor source: a human donor in good health. Some clones in this sample may be carry-over from other donors' samples.

CDR3 sequence reads: CASSSGTSGYEQFF. This chain connects TRBV7-6 to TRBJ2-1; TCRdb selects TRBD2, and the lack of DNA leaves this call unchecked. Germline CDR1 SGHVS, CDR2 FNYEAQ. CDR3 length: 14 amino acids. Looking up the rest from reference TRBV7-6 and TRBJ2-1 gives the full variable domain: GAGVSQSPRYKVTKRGQDVALRCDPISGHVSLYWYRQALGQGPEFLTYFNYEAQQDKSGLPNDRFSAERPEGSISTLTIQRTEQRDSAMYRCASSSGTSGYEQFFGPGTRLTVL.

The rearrangement uses TRBV28 and TRBJ2-3. This CDR3 has 12 amino acids. Germline V gene data show CDR1 as MDHEN and CDR2 as SYDVKM. CDR3 loop: CASSLTGDTQYF.

This rearrangement joins TRBV9 to TRBJ2-4; TCRdb's D call, TRBD2, is unchecked because there is no DNA. CDR3 length: 17 amino acids. CDR1 SGDLS and CDR2 YYNGEE come from the germline V gene. CDR3 amino acids: CASSGLPVAGDRNIQYF.

V is TRBV6-2 or TRBV6-3 and J is TRBJ2-7; TCRdb designates TRBD2, a call that cannot be tested without DNA. CDR3 size: 13 residues. CDR1 is MNHEY and CDR2 is SVGEGT in the germline V gene. This CDR3 is CASSSMGLDEQYF.

The chain couples TRBV7-3 to TRBJ2-1; lacking DNA, the TRBD1 call made by TCRdb goes unchecked. Germline V gene data show CDR1 as SGHTA and CDR2 as FQGTGA. The CDR3 totals 15 residues. CDR3 loop: CASSPGQGILNEQFF.

This sequence joins TRBV7-8 and TRBJ2-3. Germline assignment: CDR1 SGHVS and CDR2 FQNEAQ. This CDR3 spans 13 amino acids. CDR3 region: CASSSYYTDTQYF.

This chain links TRBV2 with TRBJ2-1. CDR3 length: 14 residues. Germline assignment: CDR1 SNHLY and CDR2 FYNNEI. Here the CDR3 reads CASSEATAYNEQFF.

Judged by frequency, this clonotype is medium-sized. The chain joins TRBV6-4 to TRBJ2-1; as DNA is missing, the TRBD1 call by TCRdb cannot be tested. The V gene's germline CDR1 is MRHNA and CDR2 SNTAGT. The CDR3 has 16 amino acids. The CDR3 spells CASSDGTGGSYNEQFF.

The chain has TRBV19 and TRBJ2-3. CDR3 length: 13 amino acids. Per germline, CDR1 LNHDA and CDR2 SQIVND (reference sequence). CDR3 residues: CASSYGRTDTQYF. Looking up the rest from reference TRBV19 and TRBJ2-3 gives the full variable domain: DGGITQSPKYLFRKEGQNVTLSCEQNLNHDAMYWYRQDPGQGLRLIYYSQIVNDFQKGDIAEGYSVSREKKESFPLTVTSAQKNPTAFYLCASSYGRTDTQYFGPGTRLTVL.

The chain links TRBV6-5 to TRBJ2-7; the TCRdb call, TRBD2, lacks DNA for checking. This CDR3 comprises 14 residues. Germline CDR1 is MNHEY and CDR2 is SVGAGI. The CDR3 loop is CASSPASVSYEQYF.